Sequencing of this TCR beta chain was carried out in a study of tumor and adjacent non-tumor tissue in lung cancer. The library came from three nested PCR rounds adapted from ARM-PCR protocols. TCRdb passed the multiplex PCR reads through MiXCR, listing each CDR3 protein once. The data show roughly 140,000 distinct CDR3 sequences, around 60% seen once. RNA was extracted from bulk tissue without any cell sorting. Study observations and caveats: Patients with more diverse tumor TCRs had worse survival.

In the case of this clonotype: Its antigen is still unknown.

This CDR3 region has 13 residues. Germline V lookup: CDR1 SGHAT, CDR2 FQNNGV. Sequencing was carried out using lung tumor tissue. This sequence originates from a man in his sixties with small cell lung cancer. The chain is built from TRBV11-2 and TRBJ1-5; D unresolved. The DNA of the CDR3 is TGTAACAGCAGCTTATCGGGGTATCAGCCCCAGCATTTT. Its translation is CNSSLSGYQPQHF.